This T cell receptor beta chain was retrieved from a study of T-cell memory formation after mild COVID-19 (dated by TCRdb to about 2021). Background on the whole study: TCR sequence clusters from the two donors were found to be largely donor specific. In two donors, T-cell clones that expanded and contracted after mild COVID-19 were followed by sequencing TCRalpha and TCRbeta repertoires longitudinally. The cohort was made up of two young adult volunteers, one female and one male, who were previously healthy. What the study reported, not specific to this receptor: Contracting CD4+ clones turned up mainly in the CM and EM memory subsets, whereas EMRA was where CD8+ clones were enriched. From day 15 to 85, contracting clones showed balanced CD4/CD8 phenotypes, whereas a second wave of clones that expanded from day 15 to 37 leaned towards CD4+. The study included only two mild cases, and larger cohorts that include severe cases with pre-infection samples were judged to be necessary. Whether the second-wave clones peaking on day 37 were SARS-CoV-2 specific was not confirmed. The detection of some responding clones in pre-infection memory suggests that pre-existing cross-reactive memory T cells joined the SARS-CoV-2 response.

Sequencing used an Illumina NovaSeq 6000. TCRalpha and TCRbeta cDNA libraries were built by 5'RACE with constant-segment primers, adding sample barcodes and unique molecular identifiers. Trizol reagent was used to extract RNA from every sample. The libraries were amplified in two PCR steps, and the second step added a second sample barcode and Illumina TruSeq adapters. Libraries were sequenced on an Illumina NovaSeq with 2 x 150 bp paired-end reads. In the authors' own workflow: The reads were demultiplexed and collapsed into UMI-guided consensus sequences using migec v1.2.7. Using mixcr v2.1.11, UMI consensuses were aligned to TRA and TRB V and J templates and then assembled into clonotypes. Expanded or contracted clonotypes were those called significant by both edgeR and NoisET, with noise models trained on biological replicates. For edgeR calls, the cutoffs were a false discovery rate-adjusted p below 0.01 and a log2 fold-change threshold of 1. PCA with hierarchical clustering of max-normalized trajectories of the 1000 most abundant clonotypes was used as exploratory dynamics analysis. Separately sequenced CD4+ and CD8+ repertoires were used to assign the CD4 or CD8 phenotype of responding clones. TCRdb passed the public sequencing reads through fastp at Q25 and MiXCR, retaining productive beta sequences. Under each unique CDR3 protein, matching rows form one entry showing the most common genes and DNA. TCRdb, rather than the study authors, made the V and J calls. The sample records 400,000 to 500,000 distinct CDR3 sequences, roughly 17% of which are singletons. The biggest ten clones account for roughly a fifth of the sample.

Between the V and J ends, shortened by 4 bases and 2 bases respectively, the junction contains 10 bases. Based on the germline V gene, the CDR1 and CDR2 sequences are SGHRS and YFSETQ. The CDR3 has 14 amino acids, counting the end cysteine and phenylalanine. Only CDR3 DNA is held: 42 bases, read in frame from base 1. PBMCs were isolated by Ficoll-Paque density gradient centrifugation. As regards this clonotype: What this receptor recognizes is not known. There are no base qualities to consult, and no much larger clone falls within one base.

The sequenced sample consisted of PBMCs or a T cell subset sorted from them (not recorded which). This sequence uses TRBV5-1 and TRBJ2-1, with no reliable assignment of the D segment. This clonotype was sampled from a young man who had mild COVID-19 (a few samples of this study predate the infection). The sample titles of this study are shuffled in the database, so cell type and time point are left out; the donor was told from shared clones. CDR3 region: CASSATAPYNEQFF. The DNA is as follows: TGCGCCAGCAGCGCCACAGCACCCTACAATGAGCAGTTCTTC.